The rows below give T cell receptor beta chains drawn from one sample of a study of shared clonotypes between healthy human individuals. Clones were read by immunoSEQ multiplex PCR, and TCRdb kept only the in-frame ones, dropping some. Of some 2,000,000 clones listed, about 95% are singletons. Source material: naive CD8+ T cells sorted from blood. Receptors were obtained from a man younger than 35 in good health. Each CDR3 is given with its conserved first and last residue. The D gene is left open where the match is weak. Only some rows state a clone size, as once, few, many or a class for expanded clones.

TRBV6-1	TRBJ2-3	NA	NA	CASSEEPGQTDTQYF	TGTGCCAGCAGTGAAGAACCAGGACAGACAGATACGCAGTATTTT
TRBV2	TRBJ2-3	TRBD2	NA	CASSGLAGGPRLGDTQYF	TGTGCCAGCAGTGGGCTAGCGGGGGGTCCCCGACTGGGGGATACGCAGTATTTT
TRBV9	TRBJ2-3	NA	NA	CASSIHGSTDTQYF	TGTGCCAGCAGCATCCACGGGAGCACAGATACGCAGTATTTT
TRBV28	TRBJ1-4	NA	NA	CASSLSPQAQELFF	TGTGCCAGCAGTTTATCCCCGCAGGCCCAGGAACTGTTTTTT
TRBV2	TRBJ2-1	TRBD2	once	CAITGLDNEQFF	TGTGCCATAACGGGACTAGACAATGAGCAGTTCTTC
TRBV5-1	TRBJ2-1	TRBD2	NA	CASSLEPAGGPYNEQFF	TGCGCCAGCAGCTTGGAGCCAGCGGGGGGACCATACAATGAGCAGTTCTTC
TRBV30	TRBJ2-3	TRBD1	NA	CAWSPNRGSADTQYF	TGTGCCTGGAGTCCCAACAGGGGTTCCGCAGATACGCAGTATTTT
TRBV11-2	TRBJ2-5	NA	NA	CASSPGPASETQYF	TGTGCCAGCAGCCCAGGCCCTGCCAGTGAGACCCAGTACTTC
TRBV30	TRBJ1-5	TRBD1	once	CAWGTGGQAQHF	TGTGCCTGGGGGACAGGAGGGCAGGCCCAGCATTTT
TRBV4-1	TRBJ1-2	NA	NA	CASSQGLGYGYTF	TGCGCCAGCAGCCAGGGCCTCGGGTATGGCTACACCTTC
TRBV7-8	TRBJ1-1	NA	NA	CASSPGPDSEAFF	TGTGCCAGCAGCCCAGGTCCAGACAGTGAAGCTTTCTTT
TRBV10-2	TRBJ2-1	NA	NA	CASSDPGGEWNEQFF	TGCGCCAGCAGTGATCCCGGTGGGGAGTGGAATGAGCAGTTCTTC
TRBV27	TRBJ1-6	TRBD1	few	CASSFTGGNSPLHF	TGTGCCAGCAGTTTCACAGGGGGGAATTCACCCCTCCACTTT
TRBV11-3	TRBJ1-1	NA	NA	CASSLSQNTEAFF	TGTGCCAGCAGCTTATCGCAGAACACTGAAGCTTTCTTT
TRBV6-5	TRBJ1-2	NA	NA	CASSYSGDGYTF	TGTGCCAGCAGTTACTCTGGGGACGGCTACACCTTC
TRBV6-5	TRBJ1-1	NA	NA	CASSYSEGVTEAFF	TGTGCCAGCAGTTACTCGGAAGGGGTGACTGAAGCTTTCTTT
TRBV5-1	TRBJ2-2	NA	NA	CASSLEGRLVANTGELFF	TGCGCCAGCAGCTTGGAGGGTCGACTAGTCGCTAACACCGGGGAGCTGTTTTTT
TRBV5-1	TRBJ2-3	NA	NA	CASLAPNTDTQYF	TGCGCCAGCTTGGCCCCAAACACAGATACGCAGTATTTT
TRBV6-5	TRBJ1-5	NA	NA	CASSAQGSGQPQHF	TGTGCCAGCAGCGCACAGGGTTCGGGTCAGCCCCAGCATTTT
TRBV11-2	TRBJ2-2	NA	NA	CASSSERYTGELFF	TGTGCCAGCAGCTCCGAGCGGTACACCGGGGAGCTGTTTTTT
TRBV27	TRBJ2-1	NA	NA	CASKSLPPTHNEQFF	TGTGCCAGCAAGTCGCTCCCCCCAACACACAATGAGCAGTTCTTC
TRBV30	TRBJ2-7	NA	NA	CAWSVSEQYF	TGTGCCTGGAGTGTAAGTGAGCAGTACTTC
TRBV5-1	TRBJ2-5	NA	NA	CASSLGTGQETQYF	TGCGCCAGCAGCTTAGGTACGGGGCAAGAGACCCAGTACTTC
TRBV27	TRBJ1-6	NA	few	CASSSSDSGGSPLHF	TGTGCCAGCAGTTCATCCGATTCGGGGGGATCACCCCTCCACTTT
TRBV6-5	TRBJ2-5	NA	NA	CASSSPGGGADETQYF	TGTGCCAGCAGTTCTCCAGGGGGGGGCGCGGATGAGACCCAGTACTTC
TRBV6-6	TRBJ2-3	NA	NA	CASSYSAGRGTDTQYF	TGTGCCAGCAGTTACTCTGCGGGGCGGGGCACAGATACGCAGTATTTT
TRBV19	TRBJ1-2	NA	NA	CASSIDGSGYTF	TGTGCCAGTAGTATAGATGGCAGTGGCTACACCTTC
TRBV19	TRBJ2-7	NA	NA	CASSIEADSSYEQYF	TGTGCCAGTAGTATCGAGGCGGACTCGTCGTACGAGCAGTACTTC
TRBV19	TRBJ2-1	NA	NA	CASNTPYNEQFF	TGTGCCAGTAACACACCCTACAATGAGCAGTTCTTC
TRBV6-1	TRBJ1-1	TRBD1	few	CASSGLQGAWTEAFF	TGTGCCAGCAGTGGGTTACAGGGGGCGTGGACTGAAGCTTTCTTT
TRBV13	TRBJ2-7	TRBD2	NA	CASSLVRLAGYEQYF	TGTGCCAGCAGCTTAGTTCGTCTAGCGGGGTACGAGCAGTACTTC
TRBV5-1	TRBJ1-1	NA	NA	CASSSPDGTEAFF	TGCGCCAGCAGCTCTCCAGACGGCACTGAAGCTTTCTTT
TRBV21-1	TRBJ1-5	NA	NA	CASSQPRRISNQPQHF	TGTGCCAGCAGCCAACCCCGGCGGATTAGCAATCAGCCCCAGCATTTT
TRBV28	TRBJ1-5	TRBD1	NA	CATDDRVGQPQHF	TGTGCCACCGATGACAGGGTTGGCCAGCCCCAGCATTTT
TRBV27	TRBJ2-7	NA	NA	CASSLGGNGYEQYF	TGTGCCAGCAGTTTGGGCGGGAACGGCTACGAGCAGTACTTC
TRBV9	TRBJ2-5	NA	once	CASSAGQLQETQYF	TGTGCCAGCAGCGCCGGACAGCTCCAAGAGACCCAGTACTTC
TRBV11-2	TRBJ2-1	TRBD1	once	CASSSFSRQGAYNEQFF	TGTGCCAGCAGCTCCTTTAGCCGACAGGGGGCCTACAATGAGCAGTTCTTC
TRBV28	TRBJ2-7	NA	NA	CASSFPGALYEQYF	TGTGCCAGCAGTTTCCCAGGGGCCCTCTACGAGCAGTACTTC
TRBV11-2	TRBJ2-1	TRBD2	NA	CASSSRLAGALYNEQFF	TGTGCCAGCAGCTCGAGACTAGCGGGGGCCCTTTACAATGAGCAGTTCTTC
TRBV18	TRBJ1-4	NA	NA	CASSPQGTNEKLFF	TGTGCCAGCTCACCACAGGGAACTAATGAAAAACTGTTTTTT
TRBV28	TRBJ2-3	TRBD2	once	CASTFLLAGRTDTQYF	TGTGCCAGCACCTTTCTCCTAGCGGGACGCACAGATACGCAGTATTTT
TRBV7-8	TRBJ1-5	NA	NA	CASSLAGEIQPQHF	TGTGCCAGCAGCTTAGCAGGGGAAATACAGCCCCAGCATTTT